This TCR beta chain was captured by sequencing in a study of T cells in tumors after PD-1 blockade. Study-wide background: Patients had no prior checkpoint blockade, systemic immunosuppressants, or anti-cancer therapy within 4 weeks. Findings and caveats of the study: Expanded exhausted CD8+ clones after therapy were mostly novel clonotypes. About 41% of tumor TCR clonotypes were also found in blood.

CDR3 length equals 17 residues. Trimming removed 2 bases at V and 2 bases at J, with 19 bases between. Germline V CDR1 and CDR2: MNHNS, SASEGT. The same primary tumor site was biopsied both before and after PD-1 blockade. The assay was immunoSEQ multiplex PCR, and TCRdb's table has in-frame clones only and misses some. Of some 10,000 clones in the sample, 50% to 70% were seen once. Comments on this clone: Antigen specificity is unknown.

The sequence derives from a human donor with basal cell carcinoma. V gene TRBV6-1 combines with J gene TRBJ2-7; TRBD2 might be the D (5 bases). Material: tumor tissue, obtained after anti-PD-1 treatment. The CDR3 is CASSELQSWTFPYEQYF. CDR3 nucleotide sequence: TGTGCCAGCAGTGAACTCCAGTCGTGGACTTTCCCCTACGAGCAGTACTTC.